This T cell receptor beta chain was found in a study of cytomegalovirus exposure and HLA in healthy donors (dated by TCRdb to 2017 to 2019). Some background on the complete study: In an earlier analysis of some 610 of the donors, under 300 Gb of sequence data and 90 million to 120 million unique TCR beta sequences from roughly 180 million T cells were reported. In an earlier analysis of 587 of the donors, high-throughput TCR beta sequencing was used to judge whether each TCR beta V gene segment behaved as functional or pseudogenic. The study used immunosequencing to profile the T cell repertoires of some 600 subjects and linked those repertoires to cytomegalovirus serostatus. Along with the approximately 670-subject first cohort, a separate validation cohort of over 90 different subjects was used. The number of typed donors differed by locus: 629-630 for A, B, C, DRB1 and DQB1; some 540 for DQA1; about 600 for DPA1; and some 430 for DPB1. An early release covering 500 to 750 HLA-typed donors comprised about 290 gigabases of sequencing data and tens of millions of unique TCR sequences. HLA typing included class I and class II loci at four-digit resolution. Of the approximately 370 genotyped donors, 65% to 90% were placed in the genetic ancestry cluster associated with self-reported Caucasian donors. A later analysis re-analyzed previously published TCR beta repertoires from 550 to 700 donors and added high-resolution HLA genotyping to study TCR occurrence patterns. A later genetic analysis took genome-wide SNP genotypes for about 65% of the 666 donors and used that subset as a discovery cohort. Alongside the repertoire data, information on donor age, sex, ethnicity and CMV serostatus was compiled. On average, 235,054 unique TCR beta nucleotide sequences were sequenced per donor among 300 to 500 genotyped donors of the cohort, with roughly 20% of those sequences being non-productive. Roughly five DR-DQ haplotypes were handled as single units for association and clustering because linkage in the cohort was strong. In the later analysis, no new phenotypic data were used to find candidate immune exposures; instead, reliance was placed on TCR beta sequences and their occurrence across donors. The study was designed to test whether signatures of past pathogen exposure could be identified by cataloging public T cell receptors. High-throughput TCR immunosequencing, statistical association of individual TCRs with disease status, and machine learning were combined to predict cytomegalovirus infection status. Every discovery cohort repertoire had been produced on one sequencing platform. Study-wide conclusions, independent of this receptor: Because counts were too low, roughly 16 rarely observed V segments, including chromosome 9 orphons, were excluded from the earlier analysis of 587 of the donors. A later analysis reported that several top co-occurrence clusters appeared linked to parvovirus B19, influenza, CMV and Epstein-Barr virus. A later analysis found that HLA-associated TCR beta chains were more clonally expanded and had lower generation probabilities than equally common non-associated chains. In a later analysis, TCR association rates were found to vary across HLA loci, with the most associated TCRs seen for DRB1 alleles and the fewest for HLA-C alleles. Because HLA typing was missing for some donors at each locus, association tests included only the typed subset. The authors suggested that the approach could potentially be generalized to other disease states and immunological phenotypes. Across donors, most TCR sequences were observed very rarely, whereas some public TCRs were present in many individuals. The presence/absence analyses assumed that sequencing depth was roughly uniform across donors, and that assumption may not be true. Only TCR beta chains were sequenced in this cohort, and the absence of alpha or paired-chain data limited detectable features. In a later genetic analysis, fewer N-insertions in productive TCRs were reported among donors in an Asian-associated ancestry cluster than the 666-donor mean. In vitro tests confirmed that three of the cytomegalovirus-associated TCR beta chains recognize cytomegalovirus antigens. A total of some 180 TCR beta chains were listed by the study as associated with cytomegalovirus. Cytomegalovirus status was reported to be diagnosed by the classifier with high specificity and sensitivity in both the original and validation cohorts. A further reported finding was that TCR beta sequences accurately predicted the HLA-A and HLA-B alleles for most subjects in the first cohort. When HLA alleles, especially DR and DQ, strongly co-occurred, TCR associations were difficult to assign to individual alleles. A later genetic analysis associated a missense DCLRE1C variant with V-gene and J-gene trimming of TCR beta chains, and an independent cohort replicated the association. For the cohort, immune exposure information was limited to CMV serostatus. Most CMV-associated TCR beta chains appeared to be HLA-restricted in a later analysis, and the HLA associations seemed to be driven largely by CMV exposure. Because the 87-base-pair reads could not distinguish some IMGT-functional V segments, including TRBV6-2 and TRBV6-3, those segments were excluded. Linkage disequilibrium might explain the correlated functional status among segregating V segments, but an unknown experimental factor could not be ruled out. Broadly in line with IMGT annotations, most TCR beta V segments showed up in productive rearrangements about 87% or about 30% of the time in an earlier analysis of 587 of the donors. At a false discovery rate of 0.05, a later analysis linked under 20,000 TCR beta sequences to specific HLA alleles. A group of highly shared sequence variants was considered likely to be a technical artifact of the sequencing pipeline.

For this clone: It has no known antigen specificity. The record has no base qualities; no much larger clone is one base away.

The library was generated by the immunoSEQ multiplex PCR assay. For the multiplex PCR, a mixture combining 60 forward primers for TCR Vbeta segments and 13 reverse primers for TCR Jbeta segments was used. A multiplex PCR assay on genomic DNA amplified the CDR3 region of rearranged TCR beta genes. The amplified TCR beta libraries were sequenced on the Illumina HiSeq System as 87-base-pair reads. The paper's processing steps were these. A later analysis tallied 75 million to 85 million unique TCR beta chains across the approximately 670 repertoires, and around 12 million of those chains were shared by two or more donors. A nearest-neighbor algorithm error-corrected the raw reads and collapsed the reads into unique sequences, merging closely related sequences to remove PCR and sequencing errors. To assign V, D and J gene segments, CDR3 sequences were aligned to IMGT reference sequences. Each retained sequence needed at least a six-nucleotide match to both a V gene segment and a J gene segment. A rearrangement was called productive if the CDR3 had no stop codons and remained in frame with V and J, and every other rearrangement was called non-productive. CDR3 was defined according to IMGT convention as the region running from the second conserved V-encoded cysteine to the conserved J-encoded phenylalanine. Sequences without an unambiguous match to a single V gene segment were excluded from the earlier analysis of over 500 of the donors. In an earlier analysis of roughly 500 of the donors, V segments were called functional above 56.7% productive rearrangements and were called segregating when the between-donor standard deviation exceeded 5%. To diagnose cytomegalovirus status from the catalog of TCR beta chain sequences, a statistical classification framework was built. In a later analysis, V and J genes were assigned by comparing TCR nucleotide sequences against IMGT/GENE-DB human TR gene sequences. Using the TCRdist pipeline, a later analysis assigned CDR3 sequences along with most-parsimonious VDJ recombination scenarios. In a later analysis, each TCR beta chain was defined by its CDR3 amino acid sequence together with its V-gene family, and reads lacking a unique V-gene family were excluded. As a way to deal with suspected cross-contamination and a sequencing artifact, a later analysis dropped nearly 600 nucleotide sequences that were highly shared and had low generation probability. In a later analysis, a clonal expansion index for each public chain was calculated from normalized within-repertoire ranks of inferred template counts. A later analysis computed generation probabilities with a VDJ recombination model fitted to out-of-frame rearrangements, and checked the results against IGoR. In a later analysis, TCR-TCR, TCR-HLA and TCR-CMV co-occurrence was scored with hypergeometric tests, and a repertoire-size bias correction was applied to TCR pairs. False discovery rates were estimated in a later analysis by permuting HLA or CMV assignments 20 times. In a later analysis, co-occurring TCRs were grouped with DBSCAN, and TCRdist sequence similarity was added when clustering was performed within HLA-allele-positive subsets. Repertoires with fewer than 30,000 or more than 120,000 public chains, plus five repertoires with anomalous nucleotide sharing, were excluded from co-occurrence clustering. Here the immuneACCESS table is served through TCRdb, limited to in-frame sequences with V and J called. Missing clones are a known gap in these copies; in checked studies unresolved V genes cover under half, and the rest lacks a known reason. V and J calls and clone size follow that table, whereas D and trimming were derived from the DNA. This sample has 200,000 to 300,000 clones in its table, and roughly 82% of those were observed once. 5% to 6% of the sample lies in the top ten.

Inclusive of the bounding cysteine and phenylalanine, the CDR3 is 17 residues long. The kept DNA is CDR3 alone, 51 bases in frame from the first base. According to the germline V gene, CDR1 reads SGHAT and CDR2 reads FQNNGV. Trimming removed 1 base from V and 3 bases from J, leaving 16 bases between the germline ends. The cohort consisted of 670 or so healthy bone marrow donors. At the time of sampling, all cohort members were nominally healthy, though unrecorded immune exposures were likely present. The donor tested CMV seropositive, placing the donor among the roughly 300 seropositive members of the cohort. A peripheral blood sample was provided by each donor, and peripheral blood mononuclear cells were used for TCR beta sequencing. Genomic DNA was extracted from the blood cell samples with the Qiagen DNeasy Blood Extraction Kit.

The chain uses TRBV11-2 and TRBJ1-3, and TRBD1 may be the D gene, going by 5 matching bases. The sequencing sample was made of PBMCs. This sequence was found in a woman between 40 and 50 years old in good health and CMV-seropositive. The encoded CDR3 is CASSLVGLGTVGNTIYF. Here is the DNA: TGTGCCAGCAGCTTAGTGGGGCTGGGGACTGTTGGAAACACCATATATTTT.